The T cell receptor (beta chain) under discussion was sequenced for a study of CD8 T cells in ankylosing spondylitis. Whole-study results and caveats: Matched ankylosing spondylitis synovial fluid reportedly contained a significantly enriched population of disease-linked clones.

The CDR3 sequence is 14 residues long. Germline loops: CDR1 MNHNS, CDR2 SASEGT. V gave up 5 bases and J gave up 3 bases; unmatched junction bases: 4. TCRdb re-analysed the 5' RACE reads in MiXCR, keeping a single row per CDR3 protein. The profile covers around 330,000 distinct CDR3 sequences, with roughly 12% appearing a single time and roughly 9% taken by the ten largest. This clonotype was detected ten times or more. Its specificity is unknown. V gene TRBV6-1 combines with J gene TRBJ1-1, with TRBD1 matching over 9 bases. Sequenced: blood, either unsorted or a sorted T cell fraction (not recorded which). The sequence came from a female donor with ankylosing spondylitis or in good health (not recorded which). The CDR3 spells CASSQRQGDTEAFF. The CDR3 coding sequence is TGTGCCAGCAGTCAGCGACAGGGGGACACTGAAGCTTTCTTT.